Included here is one TCR beta chain sequence, with context. The sample originates from a study of blood T cell repertoires in COVID-19. Turning to the study itself: PBMCs, B-cell-depleted T cells, or T cells provided the cDNA or gDNA that made up the material.

Deletions cut 2 bases from V and 6 bases from J, with 14 bases between. Looked up from germline, CDR1 is SQVTM and CDR2 is ANQGSEA. The CDR3 is 13 amino acids. Data came from immunoSEQ multiplex PCR; TCRdb stores just in-frame clones and leaves some out. The table has tens of thousands of clones, more than 80% seen once. Sequencing used peripheral blood. The V and J genes are TRBV29-1 and TRBJ2-7; tentatively, D is TRBD1 (5 bases). The TCR sequence derives from an elderly man with acute or convalescent COVID-19. The CDR3 protein is CSVERQGKGEQYF. CDR3 sequence (DNA): TGCAGCGTTGAACGGCAGGGCAAAGGCGAGCAGTACTTC.